This record looks at one T cell receptor (beta chain) sequence and its context. This entry is derived from a study of cytomegalovirus exposure and HLA in healthy donors. The germline gives CDR1 KGHSH, CDR2 LQKENI. V shed 3 bases and J shed 4 bases, with 9 bases lying between them. The CDR3 runs 14 residues. Primers included in the PCR were 60 Vbeta and 13 Jbeta primers. TCRdb's copy holds only in-frame clones and misses some; the assay was immunoSEQ multiplex PCR. The profile shows about 54,000 clones, less than 85% of them singletons. The gene calls are TRBV18 and TRBJ1-4; D gene ambiguous. The clonotype originates from a woman younger than 30 in good health and CMV-seronegative. Sample: PBMCs. Here the CDR3 DNA reads TGTGCCAGCTCACCCGATGGCATTAATGAAAAACTGTTTTTT. This gives the protein CASSPDGINEKLFF.